This T cell receptor (beta chain) comes out of a study of CD8 T cells in ankylosing spondylitis. Whole-study results and caveats: Characteristic, it appeared, of ankylosing spondylitis blood was a TCR beta motif of eight highly homologous variants. Earlier literature documents some of the motif variants in reactive arthritis synovial fluid and blood. Disease-linked clones reportedly showed significant enrichment in matched ankylosing spondylitis synovial fluid.

With 1 base removed from V and 7 bases from J, the gap between germline ends came to 14 bases. This CDR3 has 14 amino acids. At least ten counts were recorded for this clonotype. Antigen unknown. Generation of TCR beta libraries employed quantitative 5'-RACE incorporating molecular barcodes. TCRdb ran MiXCR on the 5' RACE reads and lists one entry per CDR3 protein. The data hold under 250,000 distinct CDR3 sequences, with around a quarter observed a single time. The receptor comes from a male donor with ankylosing spondylitis or in good health (not recorded which). The material sequenced was blood, either unsorted or a sorted T cell fraction (not recorded which). The chain carries TRBV12-3 or TRBV12-4 and TRBJ2-7, with a tentative D call TRBD2 (5 bases). The DNA of the CDR3 is TGTGCCAGCAGTTTAGGCGAGGGCAACTTAGAGCAGTACTTC. It codes for CASSLGEGNLEQYF.